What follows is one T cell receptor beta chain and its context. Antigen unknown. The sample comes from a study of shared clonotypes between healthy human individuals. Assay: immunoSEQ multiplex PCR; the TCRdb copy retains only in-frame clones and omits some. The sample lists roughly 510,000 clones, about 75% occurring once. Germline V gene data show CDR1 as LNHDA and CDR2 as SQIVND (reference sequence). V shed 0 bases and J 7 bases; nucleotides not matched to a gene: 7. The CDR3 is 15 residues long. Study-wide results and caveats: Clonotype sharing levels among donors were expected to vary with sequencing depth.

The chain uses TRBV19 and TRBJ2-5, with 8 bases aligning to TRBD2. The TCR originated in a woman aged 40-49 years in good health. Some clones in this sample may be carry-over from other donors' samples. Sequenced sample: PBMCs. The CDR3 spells CASSIDLTAGGTQYF. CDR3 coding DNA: TGTGCCAGTAGTATAGATCTTACGGCGGGAGGGACCCAGTACTTC.